This T cell receptor (beta chain) was sequenced for a study of prognosis after radiotherapy for stage I lung cancer. Across the study: Every lung cancer patient of the non-small cell type was deemed medically inoperable. Stereotactic body radiotherapy was never combined with concurrent therapy in any patient.

All patients were node-negative on CT and PET/CT, without prior chemotherapy, radiotherapy or other malignancies. The CDR3 runs 20 residues. Between the trimmed V and J ends, which lost 6 bases and 0 bases, there was a span of 27 bases. The germline V gene has CDR1 MNHEY and CDR2 SVGEGT. Study findings and constraints: Tumor-specific reactivity of the expanded TCR clones remained undetermined.

Notes on this clonotype: Its matching antigen is unknown.

It was by two-round multiplex PCR that TCR beta CDR3 was amplified from genomic DNA. TRBV and TRBJ genes each had their own specific primers in first-round PCR. MiXCR, applied by TCRdb to the multiplex PCR reads, yields one record per CDR3 protein. The data contain some 38,000 distinct CDR3 sequences, roughly a quarter of them seen just once; the ten biggest clones take up less than 30%. The receptor's source is a donor over 45 with non-small cell lung cancer. The V call is TRBV6-2 or TRBV6-3, the J call TRBJ1-5; D gene uncertain. This specimen consisted of PBMCs, obtained before or after stereotactic body radiation therapy (not recorded which). CDR3 in DNA: TGTGCCAGCAGCCCCCGTGAACTGAAAACCAACGGAAGTAGCAATCAGCCCCAGCATTTT. Amino acids: CASSPRELKTNGSSNQPQHF.